The present entry profiles one TCR beta chain with its context. What it binds is not known. This record belongs to a study of cytomegalovirus exposure and HLA in healthy donors. As for the study in general: Early released data comprised about 90 million unique TCRs from HLA-typed donors. The study, taken as a whole, reports: Accurate prediction of HLA-A and HLA-B alleles (for most subjects) was reportedly achieved from TCR beta sequences. Productive rates of about 90% or about 30% were seen for most TCR beta V segments in an earlier analysis.

After removal of 7 bases from V and 2 bases from J, the junction contained 10 bases not matched to a gene. Germline V gene sequence: CDR1 LNHNV, CDR2 YYDKDF (reference sequence). This CDR3 has 15 amino acids. PCR used 60 Vbeta primers and 13 Jbeta primers. Profiling relied on immunoSEQ multiplex PCR, and the TCRdb table lists in-frame clones only, not all of them. The table records some 140,000 clones, roughly 77% of them present only once. The chain has TRBV15 and TRBJ2-5, with 7 bases matching TRBD1. The clonotype originates from a young man in good health and CMV-seropositive. Sequenced input: PBMCs. CDR3 sequence (DNA): TGTGCCACCAACCCCAGACAGGGTCCACAAGAGACCCAGTACTTC. This translates into CATNPRQGPQETQYF.